The 10 T cell receptor beta chains below were found in one sample sequenced in a study of cytomegalovirus exposure and HLA in healthy donors. TCRdb's table, derived via immunoSEQ multiplex PCR, lists solely in-frame clones and lacks some. There are 100,000 to 150,000 clones in the sample; more than 70% occur only once, and about 1.5% lies in the top ten. Sequenced input: PBMCs. The receptors derive from a young man in good health and CMV-seronegative.

CDR3 in amino acids: CASSPLGLAGERYEQFF. The CDR3 coding sequence is TGTGCCAGCAGCCCGCTCGGGCTAGCGGGAGAGAGGTATGAGCAGTTCTTC. The chain recombines TRBV5-6 with TRBJ2-1; 10 bases match TRBD2. Germline CDR1 is SGHDT and CDR2 is YYEEEE. J gave up 8 bases and V 4 bases, and 15 bases lay outside the gene matches. The CDR3 is 17 residues long. Full variable domain (remainder filled in from reference TRBV5-6 and TRBJ2-1): DAGVTQSPTHLIKTRGQQVTLRCSPKSGHDTVSWYQQALGQGPQFIFQYYEEEERQRGNFPDRFSGHQFPNYSSELNVNALLLGDSALYLCASSPLGLAGERYEQFFGPGTRLTVL.

This clone was detected only once. This rearrangement joins TRBV5-1 to TRBJ2-2, with 11 bases matching TRBD1. This CDR3 spans 14 amino acids. Germline CDR1 SGHRS, CDR2 YFSETQ. The ends lost 3 bases at V and 9 bases at J; junction bases unmatched: 4. The CDR3 sequence is CASSYGQGARELFF. The CDR3 region has the DNA TGCGCCAGCAGCTACGGACAGGGGGCCAGGGAGCTGTTTTTT.

The V gene is TRBV29-1, the J gene TRBJ1-5; tentative D call: TRBD1 (5 bases). V was shortened by 4 bases and J by 5 bases, with 12 bases between the two germline ends. The CDR3 runs 13 residues. The germline gives CDR1 SQVTM, CDR2 ANQGSEA. The CDR3 DNA reads TGCAGCGTTGCGGCGGGGGAGTATCAGCCCCAGCATTTT. Protein product: CSVAAGEYQPQHF.

The chain joins TRBV7-9 to TRBJ1-1; 9 bases map to TRBD1. The V gene end was trimmed by 6 bases and the J gene end by 5 bases; junction bases not matched to a gene: 10. Germline V gene sequence: CDR1 SEHNR, CDR2 FQNEAQ (reference sequence). This CDR3 is 15 amino acids long. The CDR3 spells CASRRTGGLRTEAFF. The CDR3 DNA is TGTGCCAGCAGACGAACAGGGGGCCTTAGGACTGAAGCTTTCTTT.

This chain links TRBV6-6 with TRBJ1-5; 7 bases match TRBD1. The germline CDR1 and CDR2 sequences are MNHNY and SVGAGI (reference sequence). The CDR3 runs 14 residues. Unmatched junction bases numbered 11, after V lost 5 bases and J lost 10 bases. CDR3 nucleotides: TGTGCCAGCAGTCCCAGGGACAGAGTTAGCCCCCAGCATTTT. Protein product: CASSPRDRVSPQHF.

V and J are TRBV29-1 and TRBJ2-3; TRBD1 agrees at 9 bases. The CDR3 loop spans 14 amino acids. V was pared by 6 bases and J by 2 bases, with 6 bases of the junction left unmatched. Germline V gene sequence: CDR1 SQVTM, CDR2 ANQGSEA. CDR3 nucleotide sequence: TGCAGCGTAGAGACAGGGGGTGCCACAGATACGCAGTATTTT. It is translated as CSVETGGATDTQYF.

V and J are TRBV2 and TRBJ2-1; perhaps TRBD1 as D (5 bases). The CDR3 runs 13 residues. CDR1 and CDR2 from the germline V gene are SNHLY and FYNNEI. The ends were cut back, 5 bases at V and 7 bases at J, with 12 bases in the middle. The CDR3 region is CASSFSRGNEQFF. The CDR3 region has the DNA TGTGCCAGCAGTTTCTCTAGGGGTAATGAGCAGTTCTTC.

This chain connects TRBV7-9 to TRBJ1-1, with a possible D match to TRBD1 (6 bases). This CDR3 is 15 amino acids long. Germline V lookup: CDR1 SEHNR, CDR2 FQNEAQ (reference sequence). Trimming took off 3 bases at V and 4 bases at J, with 15 bases between the two ends. The CDR3 loop reads CASSFWDKGRTEAFF. Written as DNA, the CDR3 is TGTGCCAGCAGCTTCTGGGACAAAGGTCGCACTGAAGCTTTCTTT.

CDR3 in DNA: TGTGCCAGCAGCCCTGGACTAGCGCACACAGATACGCAGTATTTT. Translated, it gives CASSPGLAHTDTQYF. The chain employs TRBV6-6 and TRBJ2-3; 9 bases fit TRBD2. V trimming: 6 bases; J trimming: 2 bases; junction bases outside the gene matches: 6. The CDR3 extends over 15 amino acids. Per the germline V gene, CDR1 is MNHNY and CDR2 is SVGAGI (reference sequence).

This chain uses TRBV14 with TRBJ1-1; 7 bases are a match to TRBD1. Germline CDR1 and CDR2: SGHDN and FVKESK. The J segment lost 10 bases and the V segment lost 1 base, leaving 12 bases of the junction unmatched. CDR3 size: 15 residues. DNA of the CDR3: TGTGCCAGCAGCCAAGGAGCAGGGGGTGCGCGCCGAGCTTTCTTT. It codes for CASSQGAGGARRAFF.